The table lists the clone carrying this TCR beta chain with a few counts. Its antigen remains unknown. This entry is derived from a study of T cell responses to AZD1222 COVID-19 vaccine. Using immunoSEQ multiplex PCR, the repertoire was profiled, and TCRdb retains in-frame clones only, with some absent. The table records 130,000 to 150,000 clones, roughly 89% of them present only once. The CDR3 has 16 residues. The germline V gene has CDR1 LNHDA and CDR2 SQIVND (reference sequence). The V end was cut by 5 bases, the J end by 3 bases, with 18 bases between. General study results and limits: White British people made up most donors, females outnumbered males, and clonal diversity was possibly underestimated.

This TCR was recovered from an adult who received the AZD1222 COVID-19 vaccine. The specimen comprised peripheral blood, sampled 28 days after the second AZD1222 dose. The V gene is TRBV19, the J gene TRBJ2-3; D might be TRBD2 (6 bases). The CDR3 nucleotides read TGTGCCAGTAGTTCCCGCGATGGGGCGGGGACAGATACGCAGTATTTT. It encodes CASSSRDGAGTDTQYF.